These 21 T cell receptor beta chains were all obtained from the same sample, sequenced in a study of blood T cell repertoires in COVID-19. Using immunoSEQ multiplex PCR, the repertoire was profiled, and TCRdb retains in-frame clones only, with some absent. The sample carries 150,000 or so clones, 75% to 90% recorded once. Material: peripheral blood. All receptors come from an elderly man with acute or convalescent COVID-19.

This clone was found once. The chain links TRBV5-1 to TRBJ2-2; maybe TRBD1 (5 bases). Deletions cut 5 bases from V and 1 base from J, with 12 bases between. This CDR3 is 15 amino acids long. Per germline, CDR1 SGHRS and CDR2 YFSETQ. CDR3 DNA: TGCGCCAGCAGGGCGGACACCGGGAACACCGGGGAGCTGTTTTTT. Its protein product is CASRADTGNTGELFF.

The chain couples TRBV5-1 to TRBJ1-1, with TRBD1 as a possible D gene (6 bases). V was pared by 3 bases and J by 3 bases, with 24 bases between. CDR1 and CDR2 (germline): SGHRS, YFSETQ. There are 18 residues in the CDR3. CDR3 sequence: CASSWTYREARVDTEAFF. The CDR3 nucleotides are TGCGCCAGCAGCTGGACCTACAGGGAAGCGCGGGTCGACACTGAAGCTTTCTTT.

Here the CDR3 reads CASRRTGRNEKLFF. The CDR3, as DNA: TGTGCCAGCAGGCGGACAGGGAGGAATGAAAAACTGTTTTTT. V is TRBV3-1 (or the pseudogene TRBV3-2) and J is TRBJ1-4; 8 bases map to TRBD1. CDR3 length: 14 residues. V trimming: 6 bases; J trimming: 5 bases; junction bases outside the gene matches: 5. Germline V gene lookup returns CDR1 LGHDT and CDR2 YNNKEL (reference sequence).

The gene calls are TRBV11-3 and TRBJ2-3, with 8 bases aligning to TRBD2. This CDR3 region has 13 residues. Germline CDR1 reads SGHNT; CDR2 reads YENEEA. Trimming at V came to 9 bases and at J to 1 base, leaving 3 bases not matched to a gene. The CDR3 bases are TGTGCCAGTTCAGCGGGAGGCACAGATACGCAGTATTTT. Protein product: CASSAGGTDTQYF.

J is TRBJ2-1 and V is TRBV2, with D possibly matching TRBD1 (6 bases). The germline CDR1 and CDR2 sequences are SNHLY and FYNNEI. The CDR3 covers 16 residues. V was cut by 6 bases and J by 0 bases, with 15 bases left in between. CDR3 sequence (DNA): TGTGCCAGCAGCACACTTCAGGGGACCTCCTACAATGAGCAGTTCTTC. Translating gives CASSTLQGTSYNEQFF. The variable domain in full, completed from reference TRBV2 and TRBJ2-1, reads EPEVTQTPSHQVTQMGQEVILRCVPISNHLYFYWYRQILGQKVEFLVSFYNNEISEKSEIFDDQFSVERPDGSNFTLKIRSTKLEDSAMYFCASSTLQGTSYNEQFFGPGTRLTVL.

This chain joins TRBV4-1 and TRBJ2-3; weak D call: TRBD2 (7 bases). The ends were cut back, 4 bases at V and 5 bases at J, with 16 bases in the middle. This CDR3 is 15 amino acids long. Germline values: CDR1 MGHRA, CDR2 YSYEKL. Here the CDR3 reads CASSPSRGAGDTQYF. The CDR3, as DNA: TGCGCCAGCAGCCCTTCCCGGGGGGCAGGAGATACGCAGTATTTT.

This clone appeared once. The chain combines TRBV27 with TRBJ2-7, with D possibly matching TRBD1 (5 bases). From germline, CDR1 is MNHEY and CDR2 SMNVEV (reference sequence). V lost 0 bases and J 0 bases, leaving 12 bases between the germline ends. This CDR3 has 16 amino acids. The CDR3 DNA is TGTGCCAGCAGTTTATCAATGACAGAAGTCTCCTACGAGCAGTACTTC. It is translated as CASSLSMTEVSYEQYF.

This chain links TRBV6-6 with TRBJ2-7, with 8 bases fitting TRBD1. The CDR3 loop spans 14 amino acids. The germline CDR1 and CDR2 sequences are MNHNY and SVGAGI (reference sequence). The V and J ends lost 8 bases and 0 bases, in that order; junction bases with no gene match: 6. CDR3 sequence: CASSRDRSSYEQYF. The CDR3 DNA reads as TGTGCCAGCTCCCGGGACAGGAGCTCCTACGAGCAGTACTTC.

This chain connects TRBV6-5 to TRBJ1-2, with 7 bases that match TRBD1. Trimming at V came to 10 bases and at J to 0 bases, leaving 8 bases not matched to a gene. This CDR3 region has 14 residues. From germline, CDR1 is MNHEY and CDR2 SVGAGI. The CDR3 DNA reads TGTGCCACCCATCTTGACAGGGCTAACTATGGCTACACCTTC. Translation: CATHLDRANYGYTF.

The CDR3 bases are TGTGCCAGCAGCCGACAGACATTTTTCAGCTCTGGAAACACCATATATTTT. Its protein is CASSRQTFFSSGNTIYF. The rearrangement uses TRBV2 and TRBJ1-3, with D maybe TRBD1 (5 bases). Trimming stripped 6 bases from V and 0 bases from J, with 18 bases between. This CDR3 contains 17 residues. Looked up from germline, CDR1 is SNHLY and CDR2 is FYNNEI.

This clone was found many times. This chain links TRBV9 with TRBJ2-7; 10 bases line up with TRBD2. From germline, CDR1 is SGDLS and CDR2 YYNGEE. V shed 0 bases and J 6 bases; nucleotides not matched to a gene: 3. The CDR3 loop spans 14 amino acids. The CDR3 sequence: CASSVDSGRGEQYF. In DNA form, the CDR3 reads TGTGCCAGCAGCGTAGACAGCGGGAGGGGCGAGCAGTACTTC.

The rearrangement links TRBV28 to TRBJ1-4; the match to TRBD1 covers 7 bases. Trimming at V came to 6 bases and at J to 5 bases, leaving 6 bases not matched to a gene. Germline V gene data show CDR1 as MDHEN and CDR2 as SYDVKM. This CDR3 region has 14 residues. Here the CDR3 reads CASSQQGGNEKLFF. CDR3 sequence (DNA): TGTGCCAGCAGCCAACAAGGGGGCAATGAAAAACTGTTTTTT. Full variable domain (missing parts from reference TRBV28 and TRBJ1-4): DVKVTQSSRYLVKRTGEKVFLECVQDMDHENMFWYRQDPGLGLRLIYFSYDVKMKEKGDIPEGYSVSREKKERFSLILESASTNQTSMYLCASSQQGGNEKLFFGSGTQLSVL.

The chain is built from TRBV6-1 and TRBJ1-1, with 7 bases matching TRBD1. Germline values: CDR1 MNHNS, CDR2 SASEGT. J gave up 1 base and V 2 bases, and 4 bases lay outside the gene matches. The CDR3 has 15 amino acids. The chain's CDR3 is CASSEQGGRNTEAFF. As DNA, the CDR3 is TGTGCCAGCAGTGAACAGGGGGGCAGGAACACTGAAGCTTTCTTT.

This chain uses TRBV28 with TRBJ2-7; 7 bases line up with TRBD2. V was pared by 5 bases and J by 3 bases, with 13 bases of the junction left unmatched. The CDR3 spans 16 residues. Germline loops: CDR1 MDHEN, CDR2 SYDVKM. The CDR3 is CASSPQGTKRNYEQYF. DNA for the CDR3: TGTGCCAGCAGTCCACAAGGGACTAAACGCAACTACGAGCAGTACTTC.

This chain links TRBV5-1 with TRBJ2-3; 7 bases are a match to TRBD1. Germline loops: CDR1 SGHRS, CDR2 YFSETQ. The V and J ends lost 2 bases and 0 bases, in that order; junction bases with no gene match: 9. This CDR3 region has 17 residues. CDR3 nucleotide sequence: TGCGCCAGCAGCTTTCCCCCGGGACAGACTAGCACAGATACGCAGTATTTT. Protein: CASSFPPGQTSTDTQYF.

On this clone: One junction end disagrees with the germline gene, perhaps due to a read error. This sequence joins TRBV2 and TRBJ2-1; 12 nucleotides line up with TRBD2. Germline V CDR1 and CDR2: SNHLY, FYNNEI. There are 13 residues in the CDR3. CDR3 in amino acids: CASSGLAGGPRIF. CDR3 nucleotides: TGTGCCAGCAGTGGTCTAGCGGGAGGGCCTCGGATCTTC.

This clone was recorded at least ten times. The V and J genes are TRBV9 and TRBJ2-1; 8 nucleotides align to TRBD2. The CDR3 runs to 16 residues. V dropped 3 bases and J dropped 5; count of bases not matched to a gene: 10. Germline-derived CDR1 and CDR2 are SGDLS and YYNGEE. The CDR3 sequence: CASSDRTSRTNNEQFF. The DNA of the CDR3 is TGTGCCAGCAGCGACCGGACTAGCAGGACTAACAATGAGCAGTTCTTC.

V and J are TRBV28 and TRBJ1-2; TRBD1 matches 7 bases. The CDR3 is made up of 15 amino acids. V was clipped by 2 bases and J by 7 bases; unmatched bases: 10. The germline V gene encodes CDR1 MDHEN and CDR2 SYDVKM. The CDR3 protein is CASSLPQTGWTGYTF. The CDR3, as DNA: TGTGCCAGCAGTTTACCACAGACAGGGTGGACTGGCTACACCTTC.

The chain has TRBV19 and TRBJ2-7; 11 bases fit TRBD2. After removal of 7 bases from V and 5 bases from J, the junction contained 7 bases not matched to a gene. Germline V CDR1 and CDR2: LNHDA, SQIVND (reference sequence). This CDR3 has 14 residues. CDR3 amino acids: CASTTSGSSNEQYF. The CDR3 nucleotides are TGTGCCAGTACCACTAGCGGGAGTTCTAACGAGCAGTACTTC.

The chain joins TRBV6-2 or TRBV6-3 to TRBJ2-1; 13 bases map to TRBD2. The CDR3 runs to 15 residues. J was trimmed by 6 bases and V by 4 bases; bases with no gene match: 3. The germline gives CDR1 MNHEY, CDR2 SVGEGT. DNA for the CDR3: TGTGCCAGCAGTTTTACTAGCGGGAGGGCCAATGAGCAGTTCTTC. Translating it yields CASSFTSGRANEQFF.

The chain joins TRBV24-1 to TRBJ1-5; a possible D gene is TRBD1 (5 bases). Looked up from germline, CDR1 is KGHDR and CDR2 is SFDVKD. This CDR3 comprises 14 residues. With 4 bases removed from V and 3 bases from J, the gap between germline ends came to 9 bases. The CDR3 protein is CATSDRQNNQPQHF. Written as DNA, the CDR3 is TGTGCCACCAGTGACAGACAGAACAATCAGCCCCAGCATTTT.